The 24 T cell receptor beta chains listed next were all sequenced from one sample in a study of blood T cell repertoires in COVID-19. Clones were sequenced by immunoSEQ multiplex PCR, and TCRdb holds only the in-frame ones, with some missing. The table records roughly 190,000 clones, about nine tenths of them present only once. Sequencing was done on a sample of PBMCs or T cells enriched from blood (not recorded which). Every receptor here comes from a woman aged 18-35 years who had recovered from COVID-19.

This clone was seen more than once but under ten times. The rearrangement links TRBV28 to TRBJ1-5; a possible D gene is TRBD1 (5 bases). The germline V gene encodes CDR1 MDHEN and CDR2 SYDVKM. The V gene lost 1 base and the J gene lost 5 bases, with 21 bases spanning the gap. The CDR3 runs to 18 residues. The CDR3 DNA follows: TGTGCCAGCAGTTTATCCCCAGGGTTAGGCGCAATCGATCAGCCCCAGCATTTT. Translated, it gives CASSLSPGLGAIDQPQHF.

The chain is built from TRBV28 and TRBJ2-1; 8 nucleotides match TRBD2. The J segment lost 0 bases and the V segment lost 6 bases, leaving 10 bases of the junction unmatched. The germline gives CDR1 MDHEN, CDR2 SYDVKM. This CDR3 has 17 residues. CDR3 nucleotide sequence: TGTGCCAGCAGCCTAACTAGCGGAAGTAGCTCCTACAATGAGCAGTTCTTC. It specifies CASSLTSGSSSYNEQFF. Together with reference TRBV28 and TRBJ2-1, the CDR3 gives the full variable domain: DVKVTQSSRYLVKRTGEKVFLECVQDMDHENMFWYRQDPGLGLRLIYFSYDVKMKEKGDIPEGYSVSREKKERFSLILESASTNQTSMYLCASSLTSGSSSYNEQFFGPGTRLTVL.

This clone was counted once. The V call is TRBV10-3, the J call TRBJ2-7; D is unclear. The germline CDR1 and CDR2 sequences are ENHRY and SYGVKD. The CDR3 has 14 residues. With 2 bases removed from V and 3 bases from J, the gap between germline ends came to 11 bases. The CDR3 here is CAISEVVANYEQYF. CDR3 in DNA: TGTGCCATCAGTGAGGTTGTAGCCAACTACGAGCAGTACTTC.

This clone has a single count. This chain connects TRBV9 to TRBJ2-3; D is perhaps TRBD2 (5 bases). Looked up from germline, CDR1 is SGDLS and CDR2 is YYNGEE. The CDR3 length is 15 residues. Trimming pared 3 bases from V and 2 bases from J, leaving 13 bases between. CDR3 region: CASSGLGGLTDTQYF. The CDR3, as DNA: TGTGCCAGCAGCGGTCTCGGCGGGCTCACAGATACGCAGTATTTT.

This clone was seen once. The chain combines TRBV7-9 with TRBJ2-3; D perhaps matches TRBD2 (6 bases). V dropped 4 bases and J dropped 0 bases, with 20 bases sitting between them. Germline V gives CDR1 SEHNR, CDR2 FQNEAQ (reference sequence). This CDR3 contains 18 residues. In nucleotides, the CDR3 is TGTGCCAGCAGCTCTCCGGATAAGGAGGGCCTTAGCACAGATACGCAGTATTTT. Its protein is CASSSPDKEGLSTDTQYF.

The V and J genes are TRBV12-3 or TRBV12-4 and TRBJ1-1, with D maybe TRBD1 (6 bases). There are 13 residues in the CDR3. The V end was cut by 2 bases, the J end by 6 bases, with 10 bases between. The CDR3 is CASSLSRGAEAFF. The CDR3, as DNA: TGTGCCAGCAGTTTAAGCAGGGGAGCTGAAGCTTTCTTT.

The chain joins TRBV7-9 to TRBJ2-3; the D gene is possibly TRBD1 (5 bases). Trimming took off 3 bases at V and 11 bases at J, with 15 bases between the two ends. The CDR3 length is 13 residues. Per the germline V gene, CDR1 is SEHNR and CDR2 is FQNEAQ (reference sequence). The CDR3 DNA reads TGTGCCAGCAGCTTTCAAGGGCAGGGTGAGCAGTATTTT. Protein sequence: CASSFQGQGEQYF.

The J gene is TRBJ1-5, the V gene TRBV19, with TRBD1 identical over 10 bases. Germline CDR1 is LNHDA and CDR2 is SQIVND (reference sequence). Trimming removed 6 bases from V and 6 bases from J; junction bases left unmatched: 11. The CDR3 is 16 residues long. The CDR3 here is CASRGIGQGGPQPQHF. DNA for the CDR3: TGTGCCAGTAGGGGGATCGGACAGGGGGGCCCTCAGCCCCAGCATTTT.

The gene calls are TRBV5-4 and TRBJ2-7, with 14 nucleotides matching TRBD2. CDR1 and CDR2 from the germline V gene are SGHNT and YYREEE (reference sequence). V shed 4 bases and J 3 bases; nucleotides not matched to a gene: 12. There are 18 residues in the CDR3. CDR3 DNA sequence: TGTGCCAGCAGCCCGGAACTGACTAGCGGGAGGGCGGACTACGAGCAGTACTTC. It translates to CASSPELTSGRADYEQYF.

The rearrangement uses TRBV27 and TRBJ1-6; no definite D call. The CDR3 is 13 residues long. Per germline, CDR1 MNHEY and CDR2 SMNVEV (reference sequence). The V end lost 6 bases, the J end lost 6 bases, and 9 bases lay between the germline ends. CDR3 amino acids: CASSITINSPLHF. The CDR3 coding sequence is TGTGCCAGCAGCATAACAATTAATTCACCCCTCCACTTT.

A word on this clone: Other DNA sequences in the same sample also yield this CDR3. The gene calls are TRBV12-3 or TRBV12-4 and TRBJ2-7; D remains ambiguous. Trimming removed 6 bases at V and 3 bases at J, with 12 bases between. The CDR3 runs to 13 residues. The CDR3 region is CASSLGGIYEQYF. Written as DNA, the CDR3 is TGTGCCAGCAGCCTAGGCGGAATCTACGAGCAGTACTTC.

The chain employs TRBV10-3 and TRBJ1-2; 9 bases match TRBD1. The V segment lost 6 bases and the J segment 6 bases; nucleotides outside the gene matches: 8. Germline V gene sequence: CDR1 ENHRY, CDR2 SYGVKD. CDR3 length: 14 amino acids. In DNA form, the CDR3 reads TGTGCCATCAGCCTCCGGACAGGGGATCATGGCTACACCTTC. The encoded protein is CAISLRTGDHGYTF.

This clone turned up a few times. V usage is TRBV28 and J usage is TRBJ1-2; no clear D gene. CDR3 length: 13 residues. Trimming stripped 2 bases from V and 4 bases from J, with 8 bases between. Germline V gene sequence: CDR1 MDHEN, CDR2 SYDVKM. The CDR3 sequence: CASSLNSFYGYTF. The CDR3 region has the DNA TGTGCCAGCAGTTTAAACAGCTTCTATGGCTACACCTTC.

CDR3 DNA sequence: TGTGCCAGCAGCCAAGAATCGGTTAGCGGGAGGATGGTCGAGCAGTTCTTC. The encoded protein is CASSQESVSGRMVEQFF. The chain has TRBV4-2 and TRBJ2-1; 10 nucleotides align to TRBD2. The CDR3 extends over 17 amino acids. Trimming removed 0 bases from V and 10 bases from J; junction bases left unmatched: 12. Germline V gene sequence: CDR1 LGHNA, CDR2 YNFKEQ.

In DNA form, the CDR3 reads TGTGCCAGCAGCTTAGCTAGCGGGAGGTTCGGCGGGGAGCTGTTTTTT. It is translated as CASSLASGRFGGELFF. The chain combines TRBV7-8 with TRBJ2-2, with TRBD2 matching 10 bases. Germline V gene sequence: CDR1 SGHVS, CDR2 FQNEAQ. The CDR3 has 16 residues. V lost 0 bases, J lost 7 bases, and 5 bases stayed unmatched.

This chain connects TRBV11-2 to TRBJ2-7, with TRBD2 identical over 7 bases. CDR1 is SGHAT, CDR2 FQNNGV, per germline. Trimming took 0 bases from V and 2 from J; bases not matched to a gene: 7. CDR3 length equals 16 residues. The CDR3, as DNA: TGTGCCAGCAGCTTAGATCTTAGCGGGCTGCCCTACGAGCAGTACTTC. This gives the protein CASSLDLSGLPYEQYF.

This chain connects TRBV19 to TRBJ2-5, with 10 bases identical to TRBD2. Germline CDR1 reads LNHDA; CDR2 reads SQIVND (reference sequence). The CDR3 has 15 amino acids. J was trimmed by 0 bases and V by 6 bases; bases with no gene match: 4. The CDR3 bases are TGTGCCAGTAGCGGACTAGCGGACGACCAAGAGACCCAGTACTTC. It specifies CASSGLADDQETQYF.

The chain combines TRBV19 with TRBJ2-3, with D perhaps matching TRBD2 (6 bases). Between the trimmed V and J ends, which lost 3 bases and 3 bases, there was a span of 10 bases. CDR1 and CDR2 from the germline V gene are LNHDA and SQIVND (reference sequence). The CDR3 extends over 14 amino acids. As DNA, the CDR3 is TGTGCCAGTAGTATTAGGAGGGGAACAGATACGCAGTATTTT. Translation: CASSIRRGTDTQYF. Based on the CDR3 plus reference TRBV19 and TRBJ2-3, the full variable domain is DGGITQSPKYLFRKEGQNVTLSCEQNLNHDAMYWYRQDPGQGLRLIYYSQIVNDFQKGDIAEGYSVSREKKESFPLTVTSAQKNPTAFYLCASSIRRGTDTQYFGPGTRLTVL.

The chain recombines TRBV7-2 with TRBJ2-3; D remains unclear. Germline lookup yields CDR1 SGHTA and CDR2 FQGNSA. CDR3 length: 14 residues. The V end lost 3 bases, the J end lost 6 bases, and 13 bases lay between the germline ends. CDR3 DNA: TGTGCCAGCAGCTTCCTCACAAGTTCCGATACGCAGTATTTT. Translating gives CASSFLTSSDTQYF.

The V and J genes are TRBV6-2 or TRBV6-3 and TRBJ2-5, with D uncertain. Germline loops: CDR1 MNHEY, CDR2 SVGEGT. The germline V and J ends were trimmed by 6 bases and 4 bases, with 9 bases remaining between them. The CDR3 has 12 amino acids. CDR3 in amino acids: CASSPPRETQYF. The CDR3 nucleotides are TGTGCCAGCAGCCCACCTAGAGAGACCCAGTACTTC.

The chain links TRBV9 to TRBJ1-3; tentative D call: TRBD1 (5 bases). The V and J ends lost 0 bases and 0 bases respectively, with 7 bases between them. The CDR3 runs 15 residues. Germline assignment: CDR1 SGDLS and CDR2 YYNGEE. The CDR3 sequence is CASSVGQNSGNTIYF. The CDR3 DNA reads as TGTGCCAGCAGCGTAGGACAGAACTCTGGAAACACCATATATTTT.

The chain couples TRBV27 to TRBJ1-6, with TRBD1 identical over 7 bases. The CDR3 covers 14 residues. Germline lookup yields CDR1 MNHEY and CDR2 SMNVEV (reference sequence). V lost 8 bases, J lost 8 bases, and 9 bases stayed unmatched. CDR3 region: CASGRTGGYSPLHF. The DNA for the CDR3 is TGTGCCAGCGGTCGGACAGGAGGTTATTCACCCCTCCACTTT.

The chain has TRBV28 and TRBJ1-5; TRBD1 is a possible D gene (6 bases). Germline CDR1 and CDR2: MDHEN and SYDVKM. V lost 5 bases, J lost 6 bases, and 23 bases lay in between. The CDR3 covers 17 residues. The chain's CDR3 is CASSLWDNRQRGQPQHF. The DNA of the CDR3 is TGTGCCAGCAGTCTGTGGGACAACCGGCAAAGGGGTCAGCCCCAGCATTTT.

The V call is TRBV28, the J call TRBJ1-2; D ambiguous. The CDR3 has 13 residues. Germline-derived CDR1 and CDR2 are MDHEN and SYDVKM. Trimming left V 1 base short and J 6 bases short, with 9 bases between. The chain's CDR3 is CASSLLGGNGYTF. The CDR3 nucleotides read TGTGCCAGCAGTTTATTGGGAGGGAATGGCTACACCTTC.